This T cell receptor (beta chain) emerged from a study of patients and donors after allogeneic stem cell transplantation. CDR1 and CDR2 (germline): SGHRS, YFSETQ. There are 14 residues in the CDR3. The V gene end was trimmed by 2 bases and the J gene end by 4 bases; junction bases not matched to a gene: 1. This clonotype was seen ten or more times. From the RT-PCR reads, TCRdb called clonotypes with MiXCR, one entry per CDR3 protein. The sample consists of 150,000 to 200,000 distinct CDR3 sequences, roughly 24% of them appearing once. This sequence originates from a human donor who was either an allogeneic HSCT recipient or a stem cell or donor lymphocyte infusion donor (not recorded which). It is not recorded whose cells these are; they may come from a transplant donor. The chain couples TRBV5-1 to TRBJ2-1, with 9 bases that match TRBD2. The sequencing sample was made of blood, either unsorted or a sorted T cell fraction (not recorded which). Written as DNA, the CDR3 is TGCGCCAGCAGCTTACTAGCGGGTTACAATGAGCAGTTCTTC. Residues: CASSLLAGYNEQFF.